The 15 T cell receptor beta chains presented below share a single source sample, sequenced in a study of CD8+CD57+ T cells in acquired aplastic anemia. TCR beta VDJ combinations and CDR3 sequences were profiled from genomic DNA. One entry per CDR3 protein, called by TCRdb with MiXCR from the reads. This table has some 180,000 distinct CDR3 sequences, less than 55% appearing once. Sample: sorted CD4+, CD8+, or CD8+CD57+ T cells (not recorded which) from PBMCs. The receptor set was obtained from a human donor in good health.

A few counts support this clonotype. V is TRBV2 and J is TRBJ1-5, with D uncertain. The CDR3 totals 14 residues. Germline CDR1 SNHLY, CDR2 FYNNEI. The ends were cut back, 4 bases at V and 4 bases at J, with 11 bases in the middle. CDR3 coding DNA: TGTGCCAGCAGTGGGTCATTAGCTAATCAGCCCCAGCATTTT. The encoded protein is CASSGSLANQPQHF.

This chain joins TRBV15 and TRBJ2-7, with TRBD2 matching over 10 bases. There are 19 residues in the CDR3. With 4 bases clipped from V and 2 bases from J, the junction kept 17 bases outside the gene matches. CDR1 and CDR2 from the germline V gene are LNHNV and YYDKDF (reference sequence). CDR3 residues: CATSTSEGLAGVVTYEQYF. The CDR3 coding sequence is TGTGCCACCAGCACCTCTGAGGGGCTAGCGGGAGTGGTAACCTACGAGCAGTACTTC.

This clonotype came up many times. The J gene is TRBJ2-7, the V gene TRBV2; TRBD2 aligns across 9 bases. This CDR3 is 14 amino acids long. Germline loops: CDR1 SNHLY, CDR2 FYNNEI. J gave up 1 base and V 7 bases, and 5 bases lay outside the gene matches. CDR3 nucleotide sequence: TGTGCCAGCAAAAGAACTAGCGGGTCCTACGAGCAGTACTTC. Its protein product is CASKRTSGSYEQYF.

In regard to this clonotype: A read error is possible here, since a much larger clone lies one base away. The gene calls are TRBV7-3 and TRBJ1-1; TRBD1 matches 9 bases. Germline V gene lookup returns CDR1 SGHTA and CDR2 FQGTGA. The CDR3 is 14 residues long. This CDR3 is CASRYDRGGTEALF. Here the CDR3 DNA reads TGTGCCAGCAGGTATGACAGGGGGGGAACTGAAGCTCTCTTT.

The chain employs TRBV4-2 and TRBJ2-7, with 11 bases matching TRBD2. Trimming at V came to 1 base and at J to 3 bases, leaving 5 bases not matched to a gene. The CDR3 is made up of 16 amino acids. From germline, CDR1 is LGHNA and CDR2 YNFKEQ. CDR3 DNA: TGTGCCAGCAGCCAAGGTGGTAGCGGGGGGGTCTACGAGCAGTACTTC. Protein: CASSQGGSGGVYEQYF.

The chain is built from TRBV18 and TRBJ2-1; maybe TRBD2 (6 bases). Trimming shortened V by 3 bases and J by 6 bases, and 18 bases separated the two germline ends. This CDR3 comprises 16 residues. From germline, CDR1 is KGHSH and CDR2 LQKENI. DNA for the CDR3: TGTGCCAGCTCACCTCCGGGACTTCATATCGTCAATGAGCAGTTCTTC. Its translation: CASSPPGLHIVNEQFF.

The chain recombines TRBV6-1 with TRBJ2-3; TRBD1 agrees at 9 bases. The CDR3 has 18 amino acids. The germline gives CDR1 MNHNS, CDR2 SASEGT. The V and J ends lost 0 bases and 7 bases, in that order; junction bases with no gene match: 14. The CDR3 here is CASSEAGGQGPSRNTQYF. Written as DNA, the CDR3 is TGTGCCAGCAGTGAAGCGGGAGGACAGGGGCCCAGCCGAAATACGCAGTATTTT.

This clonotype appeared a single time. The J gene is TRBJ2-1, the V gene TRBV10-3; 11 nucleotides agree with TRBD2. Unmatched junction bases numbered 12, after V lost 6 bases and J lost 8 bases. Germline CDR1 reads ENHRY; CDR2 reads SYGVKD. The CDR3 consists of 16 residues. The CDR3 loop is CAISPTGTSGLYEQFF. Written as DNA, the CDR3 is TGTGCCATCAGCCCAACCGGGACTAGCGGACTCTATGAGCAGTTCTTC.

The DNA for the CDR3 is TGCAGCGGTGGGGTAGGGGGACAGATCAACAATGAGCAGTTCTTC. The encoded protein is CSGGVGGQINNEQFF. The chain is built from TRBV29-1 and TRBJ2-1, with 7 bases aligning to TRBD1. The germline V gene encodes CDR1 SQVTM and CDR2 ANQGSEA. J was trimmed by 5 bases and V by 7 bases; bases with no gene match: 14. CDR3 size: 15 residues.

This clonotype has more than one count but fewer than ten. The CDR3, as DNA: TGCAGTGCACGACTCTCGCCATGGGGAAACACCATATATTTT. This codes for CSARLSPWGNTIYF. The chain links TRBV20-1 to TRBJ1-3; no reliable D call. The CDR3 contains 14 residues. Between the trimmed V and J ends, which lost 6 bases and 4 bases, there was a span of 16 bases. Germline V gene data show CDR1 as DFQATT and CDR2 as SNEGSKA (reference sequence).

This clonotype was counted between two and nine times. The CDR3: CATSDSGTSGYNEQFF. The CDR3 DNA sequence: TGTGCCACCAGTGATTCCGGGACTAGCGGTTACAATGAGCAGTTCTTC. This chain uses TRBV24-1 with TRBJ2-1; TRBD2 matches at 11 bases. J lost 4 bases, V lost 2 bases, and 3 bases had no gene match. Germline V gene sequence: CDR1 KGHDR, CDR2 SFDVKD. The length of the CDR3 is 16 residues.

The J gene is TRBJ1-5, the V gene TRBV10-2, with 10 bases fitting TRBD1. CDR3 length equals 15 residues. With V trimmed by 6 bases and J by 3 bases, 5 bases remained unmatched. Germline V lookup: CDR1 WSHSY, CDR2 SAAADI. The CDR3 loop is CASSSGTGVNQPQHF. CDR3 DNA sequence: TGCGCCAGCAGCTCCGGGACAGGGGTCAATCAGCCCCAGCATTTT.

The CDR3 DNA sequence: TGTGCCACCAGCTGGAGCGGGCGGAACACCGGGGAGCTGTTTTTT. It codes for CATSWSGRNTGELFF. This rearrangement joins TRBV15 to TRBJ2-2; D is perhaps TRBD2 (6 bases). Trimming removed 5 bases from V and 1 base from J, with 11 bases in between. The CDR3 is made up of 15 amino acids. Germline-derived CDR1 and CDR2 are LNHNV and YYDKDF (reference sequence).

The rearrangement links TRBV28 to TRBJ1-1; 9 nucleotides agree with TRBD1. V was clipped by 4 bases and J by 3 bases; unmatched bases: 12. This CDR3 region has 17 residues. Per germline, CDR1 MDHEN and CDR2 SYDVKM. The CDR3 loop reads CASSSGTGTRRDTEAFF. The DNA for the CDR3 is TGTGCCAGCAGTTCCGGGACAGGGACGAGAAGGGACACTGAAGCTTTCTTT.

The rearrangement links TRBV4-2 to TRBJ2-6; no clear D. Germline loops: CDR1 LGHNA, CDR2 YNFKEQ. Trimming took off 5 bases at V and 0 bases at J, with 17 bases between the two ends. This CDR3 comprises 18 residues. Written as DNA, the CDR3 is TGTGCCAGCAGCGTACCATTTGACGGCTTCTCTGGGGCCAACGTCCTGACTTTC. This gives the protein CASSVPFDGFSGANVLTF.